This entry concerns a single T cell receptor (beta chain). Its specificity is not known. Germline loops: CDR1 SQVTM, CDR2 ANQGSEA. The CDR3 runs to 14 residues. After removal of 6 bases from V and 7 bases from J, the junction contained 8 bases not matched to a gene. The sample is drawn from a study of CD8 T cells in ankylosing spondylitis. Overall study findings and caveats: Significant enrichment of disease-linked clones was reportedly seen in matched ankylosing spondylitis synovial fluid.

Quantitative barcoded 5'-RACE was used to prepare TCR beta libraries. TCRdb re-called the 5' RACE reads through MiXCR, storing one row per CDR3 protein. The table lists about 250,000 distinct CDR3 sequences, about a sixth of them singletons. Sequencing was carried out using blood, either unsorted or a sorted T cell fraction (not recorded which). V and J are TRBV29-1 and TRBJ2-1, with 11 bases lining up with TRBD2. The sequence derives from a male donor with ankylosing spondylitis or in good health (not recorded which). The CDR3 reads CSVSLAGGPNEQFF. In nucleotides, the CDR3 is TGCAGCGTATCCTTAGCGGGAGGGCCTAATGAGCAGTTCTTC.